This T cell receptor beta chain was found in a study of cytomegalovirus exposure and HLA in healthy donors. There are a few counts of this clone. Its antigen is as yet unknown. Use of 60 Vbeta and 13 Jbeta primers characterized the PCR. Data came from immunoSEQ multiplex PCR; TCRdb stores just in-frame clones and leaves some out. The table lists about 130,000 clones, roughly 9.6% of them singletons. Findings of the study overall: Per published accounts, TCR beta sequences correctly predicted the HLA-A and HLA-B alleles of most subjects. The authors enumerated over 150 TCR beta chains as linked to cytomegalovirus. A later analysis associated 16,000 or so TCR beta sequences with HLA alleles at a 0.05 false discovery rate.

Specimen: PBMCs. The receptor's source is a woman aged 40 to 50 in good health and CMV-seropositive.

CDR3 coding DNA: TGTGCCAGCAGCCCACCAAGGGGGCAGGTCTCCTACGAGCAGTACTTC. The encoded protein is CASSPPRGQVSYEQYF. The chain is built from TRBV11-3 and TRBJ2-7, with 7 positions matching TRBD1. The CDR3 sequence is 16 residues long. CDR1 is SGHNT, CDR2 YENEEA, per germline. J gave up 0 bases and V 5 bases, and 10 bases lay outside the gene matches.